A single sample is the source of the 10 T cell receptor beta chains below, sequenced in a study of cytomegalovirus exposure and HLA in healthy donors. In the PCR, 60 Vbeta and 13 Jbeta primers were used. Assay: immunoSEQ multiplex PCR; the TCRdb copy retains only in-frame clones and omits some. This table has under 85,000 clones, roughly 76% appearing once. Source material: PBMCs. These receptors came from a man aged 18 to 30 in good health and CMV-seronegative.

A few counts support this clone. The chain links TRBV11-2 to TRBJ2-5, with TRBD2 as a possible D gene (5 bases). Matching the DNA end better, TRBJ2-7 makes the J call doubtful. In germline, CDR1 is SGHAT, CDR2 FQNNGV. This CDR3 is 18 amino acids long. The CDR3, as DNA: TGTGCCAGCAGCTCCCCCTTTACGATGGAGGACTTCTCCTACGAGCAGTACTTC. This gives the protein CASSSPFTMEDFSYEQYF.

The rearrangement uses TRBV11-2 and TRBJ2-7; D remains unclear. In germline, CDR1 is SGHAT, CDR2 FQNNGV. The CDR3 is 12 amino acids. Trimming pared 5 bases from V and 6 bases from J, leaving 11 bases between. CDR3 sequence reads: CASSQQTSEQYF. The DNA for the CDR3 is TGTGCCAGCAGCCAACAAACCAGCGAGCAGTACTTC.

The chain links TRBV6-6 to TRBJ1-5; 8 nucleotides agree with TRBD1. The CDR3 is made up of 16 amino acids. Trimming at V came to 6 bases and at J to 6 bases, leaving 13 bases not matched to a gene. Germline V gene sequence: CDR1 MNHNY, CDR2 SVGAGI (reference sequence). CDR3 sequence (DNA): TGTGCCAGCAGCGCACATACCTCAGGGGGCGGTCAGCCCCAGCATTTT. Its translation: CASSAHTSGGGQPQHF.

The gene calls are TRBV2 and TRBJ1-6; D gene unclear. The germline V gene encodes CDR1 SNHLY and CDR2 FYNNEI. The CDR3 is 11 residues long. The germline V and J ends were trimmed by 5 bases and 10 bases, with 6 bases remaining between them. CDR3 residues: CASSILSPLHF. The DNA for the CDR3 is TGTGCCAGCAGTATCCTATCACCCCTCCACTTT. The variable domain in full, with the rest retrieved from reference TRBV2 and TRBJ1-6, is EPEVTQTPSHQVTQMGQEVILRCVPISNHLYFYWYRQILGQKVEFLVSFYNNEISEKSEIFDDQFSVERPDGSNFTLKIRSTKLEDSAMYFCASSILSPLHFGNGTRLTVT.

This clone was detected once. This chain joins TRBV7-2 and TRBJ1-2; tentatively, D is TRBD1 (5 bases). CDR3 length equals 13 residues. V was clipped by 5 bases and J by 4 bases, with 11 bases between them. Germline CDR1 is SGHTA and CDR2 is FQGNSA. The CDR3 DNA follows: TGTGCCAGCAGCCCCCGCGGGGCCTATGGCTACACCTTC. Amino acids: CASSPRGAYGYTF.

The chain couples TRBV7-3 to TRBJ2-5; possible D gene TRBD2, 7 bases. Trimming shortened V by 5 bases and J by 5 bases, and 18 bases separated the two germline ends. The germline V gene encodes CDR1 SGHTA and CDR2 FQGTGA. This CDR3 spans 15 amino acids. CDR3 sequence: CASSPGGGGWETQYF. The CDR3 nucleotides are TGTGCCAGCAGCCCCGGGGGCGGGGGATGGGAGACCCAGTACTTC.

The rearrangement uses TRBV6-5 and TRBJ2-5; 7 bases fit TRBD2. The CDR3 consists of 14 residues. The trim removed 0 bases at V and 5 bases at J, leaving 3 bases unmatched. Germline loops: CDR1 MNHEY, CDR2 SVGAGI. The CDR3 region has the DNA TGTGCCAGCAGTTACTCGGGGGAGGGGGAGACCCAGTACTTC. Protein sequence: CASSYSGEGETQYF.

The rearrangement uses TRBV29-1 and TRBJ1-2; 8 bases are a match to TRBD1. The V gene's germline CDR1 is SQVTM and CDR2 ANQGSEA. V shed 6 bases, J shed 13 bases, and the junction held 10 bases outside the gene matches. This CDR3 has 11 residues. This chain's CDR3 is CSVGTGGWGTF. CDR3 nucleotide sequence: TGCAGCGTCGGGACAGGCGGCTGGGGCACCTTC.

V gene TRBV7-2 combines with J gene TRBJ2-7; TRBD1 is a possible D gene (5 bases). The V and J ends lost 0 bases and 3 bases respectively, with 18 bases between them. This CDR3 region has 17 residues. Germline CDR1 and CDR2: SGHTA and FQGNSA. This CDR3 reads CASSLATFGQGFYEQYV. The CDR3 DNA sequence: TGTGCCAGCAGCTTAGCGACTTTCGGACAAGGGTTCTACGAGCAGTACGTC.

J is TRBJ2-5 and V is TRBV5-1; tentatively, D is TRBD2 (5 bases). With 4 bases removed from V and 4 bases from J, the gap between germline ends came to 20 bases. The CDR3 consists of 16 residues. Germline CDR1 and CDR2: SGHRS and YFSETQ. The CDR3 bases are TGCGCCAGCAGCATATATACCGGTGGCAGCGGAGAGACCCAGTACTTC. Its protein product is CASSIYTGGSGETQYF.